This T cell receptor (beta chain) stems from a study of early T cells in non-severe SARS-CoV-2 infection. Study details: Chains were not paired, and sequencing was done on bulk RNA from unsorted whole blood.

General observations from the study: VDJdb-based matching was biased toward anti-spike CD8 responses and missed private and CD4 specificities.

V gave up 2 bases and J gave up 8 bases, with 15 bases separating them. CDR3 length: 14 residues. From germline, CDR1 is SGHDN and CDR2 FVKESK. In its sample, this clonotype was seen a few times. Its antigen is currently unknown. Individual cDNA molecules each received unique molecular identifiers attached to them. TCRdb used MiXCR to reprocess the 5' RACE reads, holding one entry per CDR3 protein. There are approximately 88,000 distinct CDR3 sequences in the sample; roughly 13% occur only once, and about 1.5% lies in the top ten. This receptor was taken from an adult who was a healthcare worker with PCR-confirmed SARS-CoV-2 infection or an uninfected control (not recorded which). This chain joins TRBV14 and TRBJ1-2; D call uncertain. The sample consisted of whole blood. The CDR3 sequence is CASSQSQSGHGYTF. CDR3 DNA: TGTGCCAGCAGCCAATCCCAATCGGGCCACGGCTACACCTTC.